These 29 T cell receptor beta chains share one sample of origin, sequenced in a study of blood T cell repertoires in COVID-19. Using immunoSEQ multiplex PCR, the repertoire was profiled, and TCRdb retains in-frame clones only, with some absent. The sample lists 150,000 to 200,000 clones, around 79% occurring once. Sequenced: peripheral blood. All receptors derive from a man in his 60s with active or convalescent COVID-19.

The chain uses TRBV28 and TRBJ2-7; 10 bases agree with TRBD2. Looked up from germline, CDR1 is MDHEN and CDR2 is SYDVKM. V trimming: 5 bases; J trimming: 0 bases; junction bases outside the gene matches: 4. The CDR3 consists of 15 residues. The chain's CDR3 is CASSVSGRASYEQYF. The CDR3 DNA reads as TGTGCCAGCAGTGTGAGCGGGAGGGCCTCCTACGAGCAGTACTTC.

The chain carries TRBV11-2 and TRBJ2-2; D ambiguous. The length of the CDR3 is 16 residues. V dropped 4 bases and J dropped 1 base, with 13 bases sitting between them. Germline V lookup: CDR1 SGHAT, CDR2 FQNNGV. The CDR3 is CASSSAGFGNTGELFF. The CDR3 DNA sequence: TGTGCCAGCAGCTCCGCCGGGTTCGGGAACACCGGGGAGCTGTTTTTT.

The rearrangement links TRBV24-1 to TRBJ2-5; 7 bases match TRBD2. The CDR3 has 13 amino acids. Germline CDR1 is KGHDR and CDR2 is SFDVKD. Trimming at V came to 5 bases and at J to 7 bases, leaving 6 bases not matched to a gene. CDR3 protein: CATSGTSAGTQYF. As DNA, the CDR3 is TGTGCCACCAGTGGAACTAGCGCTGGGACCCAGTACTTC.

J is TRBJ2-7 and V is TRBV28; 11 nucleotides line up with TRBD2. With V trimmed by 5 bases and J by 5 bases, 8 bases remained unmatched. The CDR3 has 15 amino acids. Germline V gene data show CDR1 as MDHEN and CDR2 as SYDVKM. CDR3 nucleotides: TGTGCCAGCAGTCCCACGACTAGCGGGACCCACGAGCAGTACTTC. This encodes CASSPTTSGTHEQYF.

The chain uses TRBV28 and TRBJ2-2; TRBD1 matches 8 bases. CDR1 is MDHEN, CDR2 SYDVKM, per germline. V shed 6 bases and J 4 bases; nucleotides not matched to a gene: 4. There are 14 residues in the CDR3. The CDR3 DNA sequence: TGTGCCAGCAGAGGACAGGGTACCACCGGGGAGCTGTTTTTT. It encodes CASRGQGTTGELFF.

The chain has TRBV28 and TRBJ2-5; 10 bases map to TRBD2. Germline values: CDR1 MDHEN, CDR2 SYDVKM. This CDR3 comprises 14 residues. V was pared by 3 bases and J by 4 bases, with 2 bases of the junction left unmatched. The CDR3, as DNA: TGTGCCAGCAGTTTTGTAGCGGGAGGAGAGACCCAGTACTTC. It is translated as CASSFVAGGETQYF.

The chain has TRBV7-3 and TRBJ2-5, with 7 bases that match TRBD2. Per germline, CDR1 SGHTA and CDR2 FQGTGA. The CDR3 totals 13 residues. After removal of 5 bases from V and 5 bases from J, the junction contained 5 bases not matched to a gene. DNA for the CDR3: TGTGCCAGCAGCCGGGACTATCGGGAGACCCAGTACTTC. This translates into CASSRDYRETQYF.

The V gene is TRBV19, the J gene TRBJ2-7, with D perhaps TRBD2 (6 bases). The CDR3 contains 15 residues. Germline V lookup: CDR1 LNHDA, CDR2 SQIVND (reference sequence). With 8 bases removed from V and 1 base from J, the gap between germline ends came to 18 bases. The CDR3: CASAPGSGPSYEQYF. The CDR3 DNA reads TGTGCCAGTGCCCCGGGGAGCGGGCCTTCCTACGAGCAGTACTTC.

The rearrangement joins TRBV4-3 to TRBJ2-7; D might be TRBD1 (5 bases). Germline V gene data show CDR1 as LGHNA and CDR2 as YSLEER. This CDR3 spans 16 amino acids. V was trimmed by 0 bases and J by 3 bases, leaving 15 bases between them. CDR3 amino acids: CASSQESTVGGYEQYF. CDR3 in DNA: TGCGCCAGCAGCCAAGAGTCGACAGTTGGTGGCTACGAGCAGTACTTC.

CDR3 in DNA: TGTGCCAGCAGCCCTAGCGGAAGCACAGATACGCAGTATTTT. It encodes CASSPSGSTDTQYF. This chain uses TRBV7-9 with TRBJ2-3, with 7 positions matching TRBD2. Trimming cost V 5 bases and J 0 bases; bases outside gene matches: 2. This CDR3 has 14 residues. Germline V gene lookup returns CDR1 SEHNR and CDR2 FQNEAQ (reference sequence). The full variable domain, in which reference TRBV7-9 and TRBJ2-3 provide the parts outside the CDR3, is DTGVSQNPRHKITKRGQNVTFRCDPISEHNRLYWYRQTLGQGPEFLTYFQNEAQLEKSRLLSDRFSAERPKGSFSTLEIQRTEQGDSAMYLCASSPSGSTDTQYFGPGTRLTVL.

The CDR3 DNA reads TGTGCCAGTAGGCCTACGACAGAATCACCCCTCCACTTT. The encoded protein is CASRPTTESPLHF. V is TRBV19 and J is TRBJ1-6, with a tentative D call TRBD1 (5 bases). Germline CDR1 reads LNHDA; CDR2 reads SQIVND (reference sequence). The V gene lost 6 bases and the J gene lost 10 bases, with 13 bases spanning the gap. This CDR3 is 13 amino acids long. The variable domain in full, with the rest retrieved from reference TRBV19 and TRBJ1-6, is DGGITQSPKYLFRKEGQNVTLSCEQNLNHDAMYWYRQDPGQGLRLIYYSQIVNDFQKGDIAEGYSVSREKKESFPLTVTSAQKNPTAFYLCASRPTTESPLHFGNGTRLTVT.

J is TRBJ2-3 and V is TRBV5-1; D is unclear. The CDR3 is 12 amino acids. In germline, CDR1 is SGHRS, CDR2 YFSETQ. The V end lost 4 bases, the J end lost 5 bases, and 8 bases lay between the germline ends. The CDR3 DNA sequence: TGCGCCAGCAGCCCGCCCGGAGATACGCAGTATTTT. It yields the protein CASSPPGDTQYF.

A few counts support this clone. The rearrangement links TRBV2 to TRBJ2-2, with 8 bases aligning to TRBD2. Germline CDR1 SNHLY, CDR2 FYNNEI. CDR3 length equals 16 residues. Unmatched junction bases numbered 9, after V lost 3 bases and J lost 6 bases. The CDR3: CASSDGTSFRSGELFF. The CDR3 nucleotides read TGTGCCAGCAGTGACGGGACTAGTTTCAGGTCCGGGGAGCTGTTTTTT.

The CDR3 here is CASAAGLAGADTQYF. As DNA, the CDR3 is TGTGCTAGTGCCGCGGGACTAGCGGGAGCAGATACGCAGTATTTT. V and J are TRBV12-5 and TRBJ2-3; 14 nucleotides align to TRBD2. CDR3 length: 15 amino acids. Germline V gives CDR1 LGHNT, CDR2 FRNRAP. The V gene end was trimmed by 7 bases and the J gene end by 4 bases; junction bases not matched to a gene: 4.

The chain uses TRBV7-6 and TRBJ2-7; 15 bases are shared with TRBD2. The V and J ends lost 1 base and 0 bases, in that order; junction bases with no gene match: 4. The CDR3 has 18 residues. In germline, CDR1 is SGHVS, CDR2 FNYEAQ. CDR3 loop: CASSLGTSGRARSYEQYF. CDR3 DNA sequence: TGTGCCAGCAGCTTAGGGACTAGCGGGAGGGCCCGCTCCTACGAGCAGTACTTC.

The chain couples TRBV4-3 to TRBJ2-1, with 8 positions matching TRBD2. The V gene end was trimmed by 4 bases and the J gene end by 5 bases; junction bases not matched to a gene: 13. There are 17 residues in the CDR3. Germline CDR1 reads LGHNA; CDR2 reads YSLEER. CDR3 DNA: TGCGCCAGCAGCCCCTATCTTAGCGGGATACCTAACAATGAGCAGTTCTTC. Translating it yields CASSPYLSGIPNNEQFF.

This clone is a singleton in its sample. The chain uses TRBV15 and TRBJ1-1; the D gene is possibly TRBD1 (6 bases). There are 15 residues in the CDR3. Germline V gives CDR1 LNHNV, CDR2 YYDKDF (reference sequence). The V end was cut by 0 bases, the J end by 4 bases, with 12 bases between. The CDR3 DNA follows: TGTGCCACCAGCAGAGAAGCAGGGGTTGGCACTGAAGCTTTCTTT. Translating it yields CATSREAGVGTEAFF.

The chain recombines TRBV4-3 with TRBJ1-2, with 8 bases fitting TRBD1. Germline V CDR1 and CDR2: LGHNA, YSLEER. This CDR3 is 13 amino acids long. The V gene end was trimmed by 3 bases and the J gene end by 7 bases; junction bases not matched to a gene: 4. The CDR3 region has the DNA TGCGCCAGCAGCCATGACAGGGGTACTGGCTACACCTTC. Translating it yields CASSHDRGTGYTF.

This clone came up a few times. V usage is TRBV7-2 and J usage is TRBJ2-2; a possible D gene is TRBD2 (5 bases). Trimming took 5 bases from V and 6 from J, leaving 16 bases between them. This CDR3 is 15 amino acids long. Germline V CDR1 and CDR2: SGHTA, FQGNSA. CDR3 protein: CASSNGVGAPGELFF. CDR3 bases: TGTGCCAGCAGCAATGGGGTGGGAGCCCCCGGGGAGCTGTTTTTT. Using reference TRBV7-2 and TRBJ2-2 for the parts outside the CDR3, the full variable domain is GAGVSQSPSNKVTEKGKDVELRCDPISGHTALYWYRQSLGQGLEFLIYFQGNSAPDKSGLPSDRFSAERTGGSVSTLTIQRTQQEDSAVYLCASSNGVGAPGELFFGEGSRLTVL.

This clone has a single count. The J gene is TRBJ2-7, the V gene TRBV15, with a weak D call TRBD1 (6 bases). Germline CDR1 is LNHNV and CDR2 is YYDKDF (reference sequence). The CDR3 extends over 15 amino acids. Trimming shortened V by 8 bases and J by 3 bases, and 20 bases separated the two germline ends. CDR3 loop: CATAARGAGIYEQYF. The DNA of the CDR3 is TGTGCCACCGCGGCCAGGGGCGCAGGTATCTACGAGCAGTACTTC.

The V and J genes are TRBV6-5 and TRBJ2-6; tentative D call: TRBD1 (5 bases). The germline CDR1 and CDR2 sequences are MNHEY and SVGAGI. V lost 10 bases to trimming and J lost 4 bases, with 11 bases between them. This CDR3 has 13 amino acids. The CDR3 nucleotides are TGTGCCATTGGGGCGGCGGGGGCCAACGTCCTGACTTTC. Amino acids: CAIGAAGANVLTF.

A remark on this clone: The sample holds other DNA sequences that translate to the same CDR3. The CDR3 sequence is CASSQTGTSGNTIYF. CDR3 in DNA: TGTGCCAGCTCGCAAACAGGGACCTCTGGAAACACCATATATTTT. The genes are TRBV18 and TRBJ1-3; possible D gene TRBD1, 6 bases. Trimming shortened V by 6 bases and J by 0 bases, and 12 bases separated the two germline ends. The CDR3 has 15 residues. Germline assignment: CDR1 KGHSH and CDR2 LQKENI.

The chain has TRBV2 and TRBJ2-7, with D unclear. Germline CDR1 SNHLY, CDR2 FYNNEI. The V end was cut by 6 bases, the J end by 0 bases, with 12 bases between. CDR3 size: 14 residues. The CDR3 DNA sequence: TGTGCCAGCAGCTCACGAGGCAACTCCTACGAGCAGTACTTC. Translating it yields CASSSRGNSYEQYF.

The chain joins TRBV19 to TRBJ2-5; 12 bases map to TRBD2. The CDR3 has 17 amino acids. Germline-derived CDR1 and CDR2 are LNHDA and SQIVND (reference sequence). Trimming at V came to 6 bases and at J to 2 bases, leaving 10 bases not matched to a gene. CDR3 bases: TGTGCCAGTAGCCTGAGTCCCGGACTAGCGGGACAAGAGACCCAGTACTTC. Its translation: CASSLSPGLAGQETQYF.

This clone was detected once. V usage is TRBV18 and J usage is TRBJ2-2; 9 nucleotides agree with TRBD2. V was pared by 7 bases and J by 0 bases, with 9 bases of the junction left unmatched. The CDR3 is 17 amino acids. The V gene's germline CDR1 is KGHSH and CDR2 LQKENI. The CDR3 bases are TGTGCCAGCTGCCCCGTCGCGGGAGGGTCGAACACCGGGGAGCTGTTTTTT. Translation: CASCPVAGGSNTGELFF.

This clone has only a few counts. CDR3 protein: CASGLSQRGREQYF. CDR3 sequence (DNA): TGTGCTAGTGGTTTGTCCCAGCGGGGCCGGGAGCAGTACTTC. The chain is built from TRBV12-5 and TRBJ2-7; 7 nucleotides match TRBD2. The CDR3 spans 14 residues. Germline V CDR1 and CDR2: LGHNT, FRNRAP. The ends lost 2 bases at V and 7 bases at J; junction bases unmatched: 8.

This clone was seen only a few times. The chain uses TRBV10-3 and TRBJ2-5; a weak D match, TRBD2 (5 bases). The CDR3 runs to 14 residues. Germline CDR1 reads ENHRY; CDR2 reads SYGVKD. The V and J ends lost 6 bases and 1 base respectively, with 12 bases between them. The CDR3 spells CAIRGGGGQETQYF. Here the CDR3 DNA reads TGTGCCATCAGAGGCGGAGGTGGCCAAGAGACCCAGTACTTC.

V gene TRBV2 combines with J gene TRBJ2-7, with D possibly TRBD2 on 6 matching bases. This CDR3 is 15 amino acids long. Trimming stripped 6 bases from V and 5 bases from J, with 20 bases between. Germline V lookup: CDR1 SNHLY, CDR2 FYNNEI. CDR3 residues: CASRESLATPDEQYF. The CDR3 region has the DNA TGTGCCAGCAGAGAAAGTCTAGCGACCCCGGACGAGCAGTACTTC.

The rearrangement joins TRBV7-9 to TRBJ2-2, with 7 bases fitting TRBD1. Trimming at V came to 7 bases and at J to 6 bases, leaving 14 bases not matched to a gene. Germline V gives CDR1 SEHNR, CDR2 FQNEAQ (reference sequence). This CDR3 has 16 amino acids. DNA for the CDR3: TGTGCCAGCACCATCGAGACAGGGTATCATCCCGGGGAGCTGTTTTTT. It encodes CASTIETGYHPGELFF.